A selection of T cell receptor beta chains follows, all from one sample in a study of breast tumors, draining lymph nodes, adjacent tissues. TCRdb re-derived calls from the multiplex PCR reads in MiXCR, one entry per CDR3 protein. Of about 170,000 distinct CDR3 sequences in the sample, about 30% were seen once. Sample: axillary lymph node tissue. These receptors were obtained from a female donor with breast cancer. Some clones in this sample may be carry-over from other donors' samples. Both conserved end residues are part of each CDR3. Each record gives: J gene, V gene, D gene, clone size, CDR3 DNA, CDR3 protein. A D gene is named only where the DNA matches it firmly. Rows give clone size only sometimes, using once, few, many, or a class for an expanded clone.

j_gene: TRBJ2-2
v_gene: TRBV27
d_gene: .
abundance: .
CDR3nt: TGTGCCAGCAGTTTATCGTTAGTAGCGGCCAACCGGGGCACCGGGGAGCTGTTTTTT
CDR3aa: CASSLSLVAANRGTGELFF

j_gene: TRBJ2-7
v_gene: TRBV6-1
d_gene: .
abundance: many
CDR3nt: TGTGCCAGCAGCGGACAGAAATTCTACGAGCAGTACTTC
CDR3aa: CASSGQKFYEQYF

j_gene: TRBJ1-4
v_gene: TRBV2
d_gene: .
abundance: many
CDR3nt: TGTGCCAGCAGTGAAGGGCTGGCAGTGAATAATGAAAAACTGTTTTTT
CDR3aa: CASSEGLAVNNEKLFF

j_gene: TRBJ2-3
v_gene: TRBV7-3
d_gene: .
abundance: many
CDR3nt: TGTGCCAGCAGCTTATCCGGACTCGACACAGATACGCAGTATTTT
CDR3aa: CASSLSGLDTDTQYF

j_gene: TRBJ1-1
v_gene: TRBV9
d_gene: .
abundance: few
CDR3nt: TGTGCCAGCAGCGTAGGGGGGATGAACACTGAAGCTTTCTTT
CDR3aa: CASSVGGMNTEAFF

j_gene: TRBJ1-4
v_gene: TRBV20-1
d_gene: .
abundance: .
CDR3nt: TGCAGTGCTTGGTTGCGACAGGCCAAGAGGACTAATGAAAAACTGTTTTTT
CDR3aa: CSAWLRQAKRTNEKLFF

j_gene: TRBJ2-3
v_gene: TRBV7-2
d_gene: .
abundance: .
CDR3nt: TGTGCCAGCAGCTCGCCTAGCTTCCGGGGATTCAGCACAGATACGCAGTATTTT
CDR3aa: CASSSPSFRGFSTDTQYF

j_gene: TRBJ2-7
v_gene: TRBV15
d_gene: .
abundance: .
CDR3nt: TGTGCCACCAGCAGAGATGCTGGGGGCCATCAGTACTTC
CDR3aa: CATSRDAGGHQYF

j_gene: TRBJ2-7
v_gene: TRBV5-1
d_gene: TRBD1
abundance: once
CDR3nt: TGCGCCAGCAACTTACTCAGATCCGGGACAGGGAACTACGAGCAGTGCTTC
CDR3aa: CASNLLRSGTGNYEQCF

j_gene: TRBJ2-1
v_gene: TRBV20-1
d_gene: TRBD2
abundance: .
CDR3nt: TGCAGTGCTTCAGGACTAGCGGCAAGGGGTGAGCAGTTCTTC
CDR3aa: CSASGLAARGEQFF

j_gene: TRBJ1-6
v_gene: TRBV2
d_gene: TRBD1
abundance: many
CDR3nt: TGTGCCAGCAGGGGGGACAGGGGGAATTCACCCCTCCACTTT
CDR3aa: CASRGDRGNSPLHF

j_gene: TRBJ1-1
v_gene: TRBV20-1
d_gene: .
abundance: .
CDR3nt: TGCAGTGTTATACAGGGCCCCACTGAAGCTTTCTTT
CDR3aa: CSVIQGPTEAFF

j_gene: TRBJ1-2
v_gene: TRBV24-1
d_gene: .
abundance: many
CDR3nt: TGTGCCACCAGTCAAAGGACAGAAAATTATGGCTACACCTTC
CDR3aa: CATSQRTENYGYTF

j_gene: TRBJ2-3
v_gene: TRBV11-2
d_gene: .
abundance: many
CDR3nt: TGTGCCAGCAGCTTTTGGGGAAGCCGCACAGATACGCAGTATTTT
CDR3aa: CASSFWGSRTDTQYF

j_gene: TRBJ1-5
v_gene: TRBV2
d_gene: .
abundance: .
CDR3nt: TGTGCCAGCAGTGAAGCGCCAACGGGGGGCAATCAGCCCCAGCATTTT
CDR3aa: CASSEAPTGGNQPQHF

j_gene: TRBJ1-1
v_gene: TRBV29-1
d_gene: .
abundance: many
CDR3nt: TGCAGCGTTGTCGACGGTGGGCACTGGGGCACTGAAGCTTTCTTT
CDR3aa: CSVVDGGHWGTEAFF

j_gene: TRBJ2-7
v_gene: TRBV18
d_gene: .
abundance: many
CDR3nt: TGTGCCAGCTCACAAGACAGCTACGAGCAGTACTTC
CDR3aa: CASSQDSYEQYF

j_gene: TRBJ2-7
v_gene: TRBV28
d_gene: .
abundance: .
CDR3nt: TGTGCCAGCAGCCGCGGGTTAGGGTATCCGTACGAGCAGTACTTC
CDR3aa: CASSRGLGYPYEQYF

j_gene: TRBJ2-2
v_gene: TRBV6-1
d_gene: .
abundance: many
CDR3nt: TGTGCCAGCAGGCTAGGCGGCCCCGGGGAGCTGTTTTTT
CDR3aa: CASRLGGPGELFF

j_gene: TRBJ2-1
v_gene: TRBV5-1
d_gene: TRBD1
abundance: many
CDR3nt: TGCGCCAGCAGCTCTAATTCCGGGACAGGGTCAAATGAGCAGTTCTTC
CDR3aa: CASSSNSGTGSNEQFF

j_gene: TRBJ2-3
v_gene: TRBV11-3
d_gene: TRBD1
abundance: many
CDR3nt: TGTGCCAGCAGCTTAGGGACAGGCGACACAGATACGCAGTATTTT
CDR3aa: CASSLGTGDTDTQYF

j_gene: TRBJ2-5
v_gene: TRBV20-1
d_gene: .
abundance: .
CDR3nt: TGCAGTGCCGGGACCCAAGAGACCCAGTACTTC
CDR3aa: CSAGTQETQYF

j_gene: TRBJ2-3
v_gene: TRBV4-1
d_gene: TRBD2
abundance: .
CDR3nt: TGCGCCAGCAGCCGGGGGGGCGGGGGGCAGGTAATCACAGATACGCAGTATTTT
CDR3aa: CASSRGGGGQVITDTQYF

j_gene: TRBJ1-2
v_gene: TRBV6-5
d_gene: TRBD1
abundance: .
CDR3nt: TGTGCCAGCAACCGGACAGGGGGCATCTATGGCTACACCTTC
CDR3aa: CASNRTGGIYGYTF

j_gene: TRBJ2-5
v_gene: TRBV7-9
d_gene: .
abundance: many
CDR3nt: TGTGCCAGCAGACTCGGGGTTAGGGGGGAGACCCAGTACTTC
CDR3aa: CASRLGVRGETQYF

j_gene: TRBJ2-1
v_gene: TRBV11-3
d_gene: .
abundance: many
CDR3nt: TGTGCCAGCAGCCGCCCCCCCTACAATGAGCAGTTCTTC
CDR3aa: CASSRPPYNEQFF

j_gene: TRBJ1-5
v_gene: TRBV6-5
d_gene: .
abundance: .
CDR3nt: TGTGCCAGCAGAAAACCAGGAGGGAGCTACGAGCATTTT
CDR3aa: CASRKPGGSYEHF

j_gene: TRBJ2-2
v_gene: TRBV5-6
d_gene: .
abundance: .
CDR3nt: TGTGCCAGCAGCTTGGGGGGGGCGCAAGGGGAGCTGTTTTTT
CDR3aa: CASSLGGAQGELFF

j_gene: TRBJ1-5
v_gene: TRBV20-1
d_gene: TRBD1
abundance: many
CDR3nt: TGCAGTGCTACGGGACAGGGGGCGCATGGTTATCAGCCCCAGCATTTT
CDR3aa: CSATGQGAHGYQPQHF